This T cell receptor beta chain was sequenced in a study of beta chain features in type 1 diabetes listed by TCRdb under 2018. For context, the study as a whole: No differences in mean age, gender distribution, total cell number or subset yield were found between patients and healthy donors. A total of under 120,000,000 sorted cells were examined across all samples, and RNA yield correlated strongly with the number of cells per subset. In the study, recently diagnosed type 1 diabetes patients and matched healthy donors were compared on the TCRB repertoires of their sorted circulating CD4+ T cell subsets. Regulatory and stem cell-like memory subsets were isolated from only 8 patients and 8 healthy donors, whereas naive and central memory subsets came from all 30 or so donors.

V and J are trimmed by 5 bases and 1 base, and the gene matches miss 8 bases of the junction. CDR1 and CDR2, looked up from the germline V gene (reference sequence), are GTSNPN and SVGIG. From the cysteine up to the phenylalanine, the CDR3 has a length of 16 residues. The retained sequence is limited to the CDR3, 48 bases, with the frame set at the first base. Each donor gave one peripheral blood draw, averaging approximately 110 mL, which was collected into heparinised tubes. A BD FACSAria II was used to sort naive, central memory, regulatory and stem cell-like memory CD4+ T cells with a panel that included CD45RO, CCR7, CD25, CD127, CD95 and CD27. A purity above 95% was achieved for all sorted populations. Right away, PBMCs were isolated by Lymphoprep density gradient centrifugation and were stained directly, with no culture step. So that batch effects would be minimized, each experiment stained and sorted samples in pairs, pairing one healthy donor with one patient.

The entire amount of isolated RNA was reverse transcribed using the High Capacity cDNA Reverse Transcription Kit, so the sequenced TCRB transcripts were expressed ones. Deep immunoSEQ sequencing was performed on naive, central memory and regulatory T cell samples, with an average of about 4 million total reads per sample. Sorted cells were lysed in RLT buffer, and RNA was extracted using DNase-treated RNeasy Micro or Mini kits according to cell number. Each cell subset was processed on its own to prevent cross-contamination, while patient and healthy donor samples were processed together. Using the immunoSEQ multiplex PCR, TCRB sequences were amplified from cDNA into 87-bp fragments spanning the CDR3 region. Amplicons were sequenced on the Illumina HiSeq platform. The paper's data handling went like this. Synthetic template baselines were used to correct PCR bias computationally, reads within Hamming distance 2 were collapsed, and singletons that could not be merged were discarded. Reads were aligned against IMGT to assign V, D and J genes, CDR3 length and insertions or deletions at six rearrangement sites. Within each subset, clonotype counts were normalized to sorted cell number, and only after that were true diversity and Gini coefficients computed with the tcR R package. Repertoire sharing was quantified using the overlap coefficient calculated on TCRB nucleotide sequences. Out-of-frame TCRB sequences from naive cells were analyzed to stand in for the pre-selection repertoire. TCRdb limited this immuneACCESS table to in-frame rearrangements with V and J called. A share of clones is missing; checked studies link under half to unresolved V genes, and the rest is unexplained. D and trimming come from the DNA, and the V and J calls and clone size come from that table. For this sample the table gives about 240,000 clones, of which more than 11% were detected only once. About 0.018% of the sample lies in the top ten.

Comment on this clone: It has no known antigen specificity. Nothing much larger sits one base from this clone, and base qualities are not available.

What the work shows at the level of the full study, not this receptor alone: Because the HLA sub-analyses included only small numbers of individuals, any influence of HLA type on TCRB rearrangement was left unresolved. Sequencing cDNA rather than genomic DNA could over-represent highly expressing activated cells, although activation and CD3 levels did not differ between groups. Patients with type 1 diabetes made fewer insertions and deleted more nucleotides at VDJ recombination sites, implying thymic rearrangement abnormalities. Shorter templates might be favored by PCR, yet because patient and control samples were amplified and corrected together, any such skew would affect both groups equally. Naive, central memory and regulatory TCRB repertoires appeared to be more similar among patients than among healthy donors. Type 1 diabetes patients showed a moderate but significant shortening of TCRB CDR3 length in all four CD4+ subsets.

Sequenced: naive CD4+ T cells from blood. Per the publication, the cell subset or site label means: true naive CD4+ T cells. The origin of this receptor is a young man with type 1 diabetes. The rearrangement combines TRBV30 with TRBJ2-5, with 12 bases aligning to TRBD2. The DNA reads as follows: TGTGCCTGGCGGCTAGCGGGAGGGAACGGCCAAGAGACCCAGTACTTC. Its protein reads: CAWRLAGGNGQETQYF.